This T cell receptor (beta chain) was observed in a study of cytomegalovirus exposure and HLA in healthy donors. This CDR3 spans 18 amino acids. Germline CDR1 and CDR2: LNHDA and SQIVND (reference sequence). Between the trimmed V and J ends, which lost 2 bases and 8 bases, there was a span of 25 bases. Amplification used 60 Vbeta primers and 13 Jbeta primers. Using immunoSEQ multiplex PCR, the repertoire was profiled, and TCRdb retains in-frame clones only, with some absent. This sample yields fewer than 250,000 clones, of which roughly 87% are seen a single time; roughly 0.98% belongs to the top ten. Study-wide results and limits: Prediction of most subjects' HLA-A and HLA-B alleles by TCR beta sequences was reportedly accurate. Earlier results showed most TCR beta V segments being productive about 87% or about 30% of the time.

Comment on this clone: Its matching antigen is unknown.

The material sequenced was PBMCs. This clonotype was sampled from a boy aged 2 to 9 in good health and CMV-seronegative. This chain links TRBV19 with TRBJ2-1, with D perhaps matching TRBD2 (6 bases). CDR3 bases: TGTGCCAGTAGTATACTGGGGATACTAGCCCGGGAATACGATGAGCAGTTCTTC. Its protein is CASSILGILAREYDEQFF. Variable domain in full (rest from reference TRBV19 and TRBJ2-1): DGGITQSPKYLFRKEGQNVTLSCEQNLNHDAMYWYRQDPGQGLRLIYYSQIVNDFQKGDIAEGYSVSREKKESFPLTVTSAQKNPTAFYLCASSILGILAREYDEQFFGPGTRLTVL.